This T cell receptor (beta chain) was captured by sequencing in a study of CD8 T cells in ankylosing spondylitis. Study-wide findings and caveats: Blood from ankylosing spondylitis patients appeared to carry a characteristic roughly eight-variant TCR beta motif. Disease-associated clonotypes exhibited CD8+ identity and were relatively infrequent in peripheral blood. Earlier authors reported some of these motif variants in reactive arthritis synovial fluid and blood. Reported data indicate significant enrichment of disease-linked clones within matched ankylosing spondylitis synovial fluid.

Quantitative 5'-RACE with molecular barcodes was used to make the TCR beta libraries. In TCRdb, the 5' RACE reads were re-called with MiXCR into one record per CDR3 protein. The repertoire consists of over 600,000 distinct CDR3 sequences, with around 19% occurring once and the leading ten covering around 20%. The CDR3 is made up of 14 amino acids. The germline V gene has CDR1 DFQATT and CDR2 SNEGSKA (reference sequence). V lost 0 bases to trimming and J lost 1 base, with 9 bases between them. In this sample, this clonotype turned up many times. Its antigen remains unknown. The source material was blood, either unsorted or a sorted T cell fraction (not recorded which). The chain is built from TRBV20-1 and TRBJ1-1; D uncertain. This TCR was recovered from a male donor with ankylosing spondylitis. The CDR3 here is CSARERRANTEAFF. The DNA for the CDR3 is TGCAGTGCTAGAGAGAGACGGGCGAACACTGAAGCTTTCTTT.